The rows below give T cell receptor beta chains drawn from one sample of a study of T-cell memory formation after mild COVID-19. MiXCR was run by TCRdb on the 5' RACE reads, yielding one entry per CDR3 protein. This table has around 200,000 distinct CDR3 sequences, about a fifth appearing once. Sequenced sample: PBMCs or a T cell subset sorted from them (not recorded which). The source of these receptors is an adult woman who had mild COVID-19 (a few samples of this study predate the infection). Cell type and time point are not known. Each CDR3 is given with its conserved first and last residue. D genes are given only for firm matches. Some rows mark clone size as missing; the rest say once, few, many or name a class of expanded clone.

d_gene,abundance,j_gene,v_gene,CDR3nt,CDR3aa
-,many,TRBJ1-3,TRBV3-1,TGTGCCAGCAGCCAAGATCGCGGTGTTGGAAACACCATATATTTT,CASSQDRGVGNTIYF
-,many,TRBJ2-7,TRBV7-9,TGTGCCAGCAGAGCCGGGGGCTACGAGCAGTACTTC,CASRAGGYEQYF
TRBD1,-,TRBJ2-3,TRBV4-1,TGCGCCAGCGGGGACAGGGGCACAGATACGAAGTATTTT,CASGDRGTDTKYF
-,few,TRBJ2-2,TRBV7-3,TGTGCCAGCAGCTTAAATCAGGGCGGCACCGGGGAGCTGTTTTTT,CASSLNQGGTGELFF
-,-,TRBJ1-1,TRBV2,TGTGCCAGCAGTGAAAGGGGGACTGAAGCTTTCTTT,CASSERGTEAFF
TRBD1,-,TRBJ2-7,TRBV4-1,TGCGCCAGCAGCCATCAAGGAGGGACAGGGGGAGGACGTTACGAGCAGTACTTC,CASSHQGGTGGGRYEQYF
-,few,TRBJ1-5,TRBV20-1,TGCAGTGCTGGTACGGGGGATAGCAATCAGCCCCAGCATTTT,CSAGTGDSNQPQHF
-,-,TRBJ2-7,TRBV11-2,TGTGCCAGCAGCTTAGATCTTGGCGTTTACGAGCAGTACTTC,CASSLDLGVYEQYF
-,-,TRBJ1-2,TRBV9,TGTGCCAGCAGTAAACAGGGTTGGGGAGATGGCTACACCTTC,CASSKQGWGDGYTF
-,few,TRBJ2-7,TRBV4-1,TGCGCCAGCAGCCACTTTAAGACAGGTTCCTACGAGCAGTACTTC,CASSHFKTGSYEQYF
TRBD2,-,TRBJ2-1,TRBV7-8,TGTGCCAGCAGCTGGACTAGCGGGAGGCTGGATGAGCAGTTCTTC,CASSWTSGRLDEQFF
TRBD1,-,TRBJ2-7,TRBV7-8,TGTGCCAGCAGCGCCAGAGCCTCCGGACAGGGATACGAGCAGTACTTC,CASSARASGQGYEQYF
-,-,TRBJ2-5,TRBV5-1,TGCGCCAGGGACTCCCGGACGCCCCAAGAGACCCAGTACTTC,CARDSRTPQETQYF